This TCR beta chain is drawn from a study of blood T cell repertoires in COVID-19. Across the study: Samples of COVID-19 (acute and convalescent) were obtained from the United States, Italy and Spain. Sample material is recorded as cDNA or gDNA derived from T cells, B-cell-depleted T cells, or PBMCs.

Only in-frame clones appear in the TCRdb table, and some are missing; sequencing was by immunoSEQ multiplex PCR. This table holds 130,000 to 150,000 clones, about 87% found once. The sequenced sample was peripheral blood. This receptor was taken from a man of 80 years or more with acute or convalescent COVID-19.

The CDR3 loop reads CASRRTGGNEKLFF. The CDR3 bases are TGTGCCAGTCGGCGGACAGGGGGTAATGAAAAACTGTTTTTT. This sequence joins TRBV19 and TRBJ1-4; 10 positions match TRBD1. The germline gives CDR1 LNHDA, CDR2 SQIVND (reference sequence). The CDR3 covers 14 residues. Germline trimming cut 8 bases from V and 4 bases from J; bases unmatched to any gene: 4.